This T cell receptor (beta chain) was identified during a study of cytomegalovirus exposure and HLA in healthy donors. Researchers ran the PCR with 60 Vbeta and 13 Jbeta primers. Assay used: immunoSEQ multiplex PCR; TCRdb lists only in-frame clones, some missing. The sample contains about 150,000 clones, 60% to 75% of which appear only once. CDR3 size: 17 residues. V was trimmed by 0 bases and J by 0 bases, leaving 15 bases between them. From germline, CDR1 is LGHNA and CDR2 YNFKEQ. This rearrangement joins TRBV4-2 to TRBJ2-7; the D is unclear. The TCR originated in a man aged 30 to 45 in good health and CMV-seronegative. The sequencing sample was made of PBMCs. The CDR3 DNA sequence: TGTGCCAGCAGCCAAGATCTTAGGAGCGCCAGCTCCTACGAGCAGTACTTC. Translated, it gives CASSQDLRSASSYEQYF.